This TCR beta chain was profiled in a study of T-cell reconstitution after alpha-beta-depleted transplantation in children. It was with unique molecular identifiers that the TCRbeta library was prepared. One entry per CDR3 protein, called by TCRdb with MiXCR from the PCR reads. The profile covers a few hundred thousand distinct CDR3 sequences, with around 13% appearing a single time and 4.5% to 6% taken by the ten largest. The length of the CDR3 is 13 residues. CDR1 SGHNT and CDR2 YYREEE come from the germline V gene (reference sequence). V was clipped by 0 bases and J by 10 bases; unmatched bases: 0. This clonotype was seen ten or more times.

The clonotype comes from a human donor who donated a stem cell graft to a child with combined immunodeficiency. This rearrangement joins TRBV5-4 to TRBJ2-1; 11 bases agree with TRBD2. The sequencing here drew on PBMCs from the stem cell graft donor, taken from the stem cell graft. The chain's CDR3 is CASSLGLAGEQFF. DNA for the CDR3: TGTGCCAGCAGCTTGGGACTAGCGGGAGAGCAGTTCTTC.